These T cell receptor beta chains were read from a single sample in a study of blood T cell repertoires in COVID-19. Profiling relied on immunoSEQ multiplex PCR, and the TCRdb table lists in-frame clones only, not all of them. The sample includes roughly 83,000 clones, about 87% seen only once; the top ten take roughly 8%. Sequencing input: peripheral blood. These receptors all stem from a man older than 75 with active or convalescent COVID-19. Both conserved end residues are part of each CDR3. The D gene is left open where the match is weak. Not every row has a clone size; where given, it reads once, few, many or a size class.

d_call: .
j_call: TRBJ2-5
v_call: TRBV11-3
clone_size: .
cdr3_nt: TGTGCCAGCAGCTTAGGACAGAATTCCCAAGAGACCCAGTACTTC
cdr3_aa: CASSLGQNSQETQYF

d_call: TRBD1
j_call: TRBJ1-1
v_call: TRBV5-4
clone_size: .
cdr3_nt: TGTGCCAGCAGCTTGGGCTTCGGGACAGAGACTGAAGCTTTCTTT
cdr3_aa: CASSLGFGTETEAFF

d_call: TRBD2
j_call: TRBJ2-5
v_call: TRBV5-4
clone_size: .
cdr3_nt: TGTGCCAGCAGCTTGGGGACTAGCGGGAGAGGGGAGACCCAGTACTTC
cdr3_aa: CASSLGTSGRGETQYF

d_call: TRBD2
j_call: TRBJ2-5
v_call: TRBV5-1
clone_size: .
cdr3_nt: TGCGCCAGCAGCTTGGCCGGGGGGACGCCAGAGACCCAGTACTTC
cdr3_aa: CASSLAGGTPETQYF

d_call: TRBD1
j_call: TRBJ2-3
v_call: TRBV29-1
clone_size: .
cdr3_nt: TGCAGCGGGGACAGGGGAAGCACAGATACGCAGTATTTT
cdr3_aa: CSGDRGSTDTQYF

d_call: TRBD1
j_call: TRBJ1-2
v_call: TRBV7-2
clone_size: .
cdr3_nt: TGTGCCAGCAGCCGCAACGGACAGGGAGTCCCCTATGGCTACACCTTC
cdr3_aa: CASSRNGQGVPYGYTF

d_call: .
j_call: TRBJ2-1
v_call: TRBV7-3
clone_size: .
cdr3_nt: TGTGCCAGCAGTTCAGGGTTGCCCTACAATGAGCAGTTCTTC
cdr3_aa: CASSSGLPYNEQFF

d_call: .
j_call: TRBJ2-1
v_call: TRBV9
clone_size: .
cdr3_nt: TGTGCCAGCAGCGACGGACTTAGTGGGAGCGGGTACAATGAGCAGTTCTTC
cdr3_aa: CASSDGLSGSGYNEQFF

d_call: .
j_call: TRBJ1-4
v_call: TRBV30
clone_size: .
cdr3_nt: TGTGCCTGGAGGTGGCCAGGGGCTGAAAAACTGTTTTTT
cdr3_aa: CAWRWPGAEKLFF

d_call: TRBD1
j_call: TRBJ1-5
v_call: TRBV28
clone_size: once
cdr3_nt: TGTGCCAGCAGTTTAGCCGGGACAGGGGGCCTCAGGCCCCAGCATTTT
cdr3_aa: CASSLAGTGGLRPQHF

d_call: .
j_call: TRBJ1-2
v_call: TRBV24-1
clone_size: .
cdr3_nt: TGTGCCACCAGTTACACCTGGGAGGAAGGGGACTACACCTTC
cdr3_aa: CATSYTWEEGDYTF

d_call: .
j_call: TRBJ2-1
v_call: TRBV5-1
clone_size: once
cdr3_nt: TGCGCCAGCAGCTTCACAGGAAACAACTACAATGAGCAGTTCTTC
cdr3_aa: CASSFTGNNYNEQFF

d_call: .
j_call: TRBJ1-2
v_call: TRBV2
clone_size: .
cdr3_nt: TGTGCCAGCAGTAGCTTTTATGGCTACACCTTC
cdr3_aa: CASSSFYGYTF

d_call: .
j_call: TRBJ1-1
v_call: TRBV5-1
clone_size: .
cdr3_nt: TGCGCCAGCAGCCCTCAGATAGGTAGGGGCACTGAAGCTTTCTTT
cdr3_aa: CASSPQIGRGTEAFF

d_call: TRBD1
j_call: TRBJ1-6
v_call: TRBV5-4
clone_size: .
cdr3_nt: TGTGCCAGCAGACTGACCGGGACAGAAAATTCACCCCTCCACTTT
cdr3_aa: CASRLTGTENSPLHF